These 4 T cell receptor beta chains were all obtained from the same sample, sequenced in a study of blood T cells in healthy people across ages. Primers used in a second PCR of roughly 6 to 11 cycles were a sample-barcoded 5' primer and a J-beta primer mix. TCRdb fed the 5' RACE reads into MiXCR, producing one record per CDR3 protein. The profile shows hundreds of thousands of distinct CDR3 sequences, 45% to 70% of them singletons. Sample: blood. The receptors originated from a man in his forties in good health.

This clonotype was seen a single time. A much larger clone is a single base away; this may be a read error. The rearrangement links TRBV12-3 or TRBV12-4 to TRBJ2-1; D ambiguous. The germline V and J ends were trimmed by 2 bases and 4 bases, with 3 bases remaining between them. The CDR3 consists of 12 residues. The CDR3 sequence: CASSLFYNEQFF. Written as DNA, the CDR3 is TGTGCCAGCAGTTTATTTTACAATGAGCAGTTCTTC.

Details on this clonotype: A much larger clone differs from this one at a single base, so this may be a read error. The V gene is TRBV4-1, the J gene TRBJ1-2, with D perhaps TRBD1 (5 bases). The CDR3 is made up of 15 amino acids. CDR1 is MGHRA and CDR2 is YSYEKL in the germline V gene. The germline V and J ends were trimmed by 1 base and 4 bases, with 13 bases remaining between them. In DNA form, the CDR3 reads TGCGCCAGCAGCCAAGGACAGACTCCGGGCTATGGCTACACCTTC. It specifies CASSQGQTPGYGYTF.

V usage is TRBV5-1 and J usage is TRBJ2-7; D remains ambiguous. Germline assignment: CDR1 SGHRS and CDR2 YFSETQ. The CDR3 has 15 residues. The V gene lost 0 bases and the J gene lost 0 bases, with 10 bases spanning the gap. Here the CDR3 DNA reads TGCGCCAGCAGCTTGGATATGGCGAGCTCCTACGAGCAGTACTTC. It encodes CASSLDMASSYEQYF.

J is TRBJ2-4 and V is TRBV12-3 or TRBV12-4; D remains ambiguous. The DNA end is a closer match to TRBJ2-7, so the J assignment may be wrong. The CDR3 totals 11 residues. The CDR3 DNA follows: TGTGCCAGCGGAGAAGTCTACGAGCAGTACTTC. It is translated as CASGEVYEQYF.